The rows below give T cell receptor beta chains drawn from one sample of a study of T cells in narcolepsy. Sequencing used immunoSEQ multiplex PCR; TCRdb keeps in-frame clones, though not all of them. The sample contains about 30,000 clones, roughly four fifths of which appear only once. The sequenced sample was CD45RA- memory CD4+ T cells from PBMCs. The receptors were gathered from a human donor with narcolepsy. CDR3s include the opening cysteine and the closing phenylalanine or tryptophan. The order of the fields is CDR3 length, J gene, D gene, V gene, clone size, CDR3 DNA, CDR3 protein. D genes are given only for firm matches. Size is omitted from some rows. Given values are once, few, many or a class for expanded clones.

length: 15; J: TRBJ1-1; D: NA; V: TRBV6-1; size: NA; DNA: TGTGCCAGCAGTCTTGGGCAGATTATTAACACTGAAGCTTTCTTT; CDR3: CASSLGQIINTEAFF
length: 16; J: TRBJ2-3; D: TRBD1; V: TRBV5-1; size: NA; DNA: TGCGCCAGCAGCTTGGCTAGGACAGGGAACACAGATACGCAGTATTTT; CDR3: CASSLARTGNTDTQYF
length: 13; J: TRBJ1-2; D: NA; V: TRBV5-5; size: once; DNA: TGTGCCAGCAGAATAGGGGACAACTATGGCTACACCTTC; CDR3: CASRIGDNYGYTF
length: 17; J: TRBJ2-5; D: TRBD2; V: TRBV19; size: NA; DNA: TGTGCCAGTAGTATAGAACTAGTCGGGGGGGTCTTGGAGACCCAGTACTTC; CDR3: CASSIELVGGVLETQYF
length: 13; J: TRBJ2-5; D: NA; V: TRBV9; size: NA; DNA: TGTGCCAGCAGCGTAGGACCGGATAAGACCCAGTACTTC; CDR3: CASSVGPDKTQYF
length: 14; J: TRBJ1-6; D: NA; V: TRBV5-1; size: once; DNA: TGCGCCAGCAGCTCCGGGACTTTAAATTCACCCCTCCACTTT; CDR3: CASSSGTLNSPLHF
length: 15; J: TRBJ2-4; D: NA; V: TRBV2; size: NA; DNA: TGTGCCAGCAGCCAAGAAAAACTAGCCAAAAACATTCAGTACTTC; CDR3: CASSQEKLAKNIQYF
length: 15; J: TRBJ1-3; D: TRBD1; V: TRBV7-2; size: NA; DNA: TGTGCCAGCAGCTTATCCGACAGGGGTGGAAACACCATATATTTT; CDR3: CASSLSDRGGNTIYF
length: 14; J: TRBJ2-5; D: NA; V: TRBV5-5; size: few; DNA: TGTGCCAGCAGCTTTCTGAGGGGTCCGGAGACCCAGTACTTC; CDR3: CASSFLRGPETQYF
length: 14; J: TRBJ1-6; D: NA; V: TRBV6-5; size: few; DNA: TGTGCCAGCAGCCCAAACCCAGGGAATTCACCCCTCCACTTT; CDR3: CASSPNPGNSPLHF
length: 13; J: TRBJ2-1; D: TRBD1; V: TRBV19; size: once; DNA: TGTGCCAGTACCAAGGACAGGGTCGGGGAGCAGTTCTTC; CDR3: CASTKDRVGEQFF